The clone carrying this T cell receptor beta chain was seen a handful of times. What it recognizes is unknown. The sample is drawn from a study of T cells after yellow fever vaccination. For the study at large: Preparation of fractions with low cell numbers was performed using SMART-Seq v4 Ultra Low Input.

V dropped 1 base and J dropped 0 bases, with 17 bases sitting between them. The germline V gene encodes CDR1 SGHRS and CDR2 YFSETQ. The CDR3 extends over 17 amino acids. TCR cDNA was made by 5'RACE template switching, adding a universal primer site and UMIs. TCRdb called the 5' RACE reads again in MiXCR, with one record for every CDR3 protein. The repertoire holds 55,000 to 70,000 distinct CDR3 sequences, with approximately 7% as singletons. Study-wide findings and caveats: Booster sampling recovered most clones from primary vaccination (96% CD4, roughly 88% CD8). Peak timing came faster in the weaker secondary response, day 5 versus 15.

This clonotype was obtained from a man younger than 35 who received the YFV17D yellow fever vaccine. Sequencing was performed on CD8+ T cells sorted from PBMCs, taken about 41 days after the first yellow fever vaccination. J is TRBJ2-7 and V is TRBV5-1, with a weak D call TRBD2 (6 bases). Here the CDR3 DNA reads TGCGCCAGCAGCTTGAAAGGGCGGGAAAGGAGCTCCTACGAGCAGTACGTC. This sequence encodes CASSLKGRERSSYEQYV.